The next 32 T cell receptor beta chains were all read from a single sample in a study of long-term antiretroviral therapy in people with HIV. This was the immunoSEQ v3.0 assay at survey level. Only in-frame clones appear in the TCRdb table, and some are missing; sequencing was by immunoSEQ multiplex PCR. In the table there are 20,000 to 25,000 clones, approximately 87% of which are singletons. The starting material was unsorted PBMCs, obtained 2.6 years after starting antiretroviral therapy. The receptors were gathered from a woman between 45 and 65 years old with HIV.

The chain recombines TRBV7-2 with TRBJ2-7; 8 bases line up with TRBD1. The germline V gene encodes CDR1 SGHTA and CDR2 FQGNSA. This CDR3 has 15 residues. The junction had 8 bases not matched to a gene; V was cut back by 5 bases and J by 2 bases. The CDR3 DNA sequence: TGTGCCAGCAGCCCTTACAGGGGGAAGACCTACGAGCAGTACTTC. The encoded protein is CASSPYRGKTYEQYF.

CDR3: CASSRLAGGTTDTQYF. CDR3 sequence (DNA): TGTGCCAGCAGCAGACTAGCGGGAGGCACAACAGATACGCAGTATTTT. The chain uses TRBV25-1 and TRBJ2-3; 13 nucleotides line up with TRBD2. V lost 6 bases, J lost 3 bases, and 6 bases stayed unmatched. The CDR3 is made up of 16 amino acids. The germline CDR1 and CDR2 sequences are MGHDK and SYGVNS.

This rearrangement joins TRBV4-1 to TRBJ2-3; 11 positions match TRBD2. Per germline, CDR1 MGHRA and CDR2 YSYEKL. V shed 3 bases and J 4 bases; nucleotides not matched to a gene: 3. The CDR3 has 15 amino acids. The CDR3 sequence is CASSQTGLAADTQYF. DNA of the CDR3: TGCGCCAGCAGCCAGACGGGACTAGCGGCAGATACGCAGTATTTT.

The chain joins TRBV7-6 to TRBJ1-3, with D unresolved. Trimming took off 6 bases at V and 4 bases at J, with 16 bases between the two ends. This CDR3 comprises 15 residues. The germline V gene encodes CDR1 SGHVS and CDR2 FNYEAQ. CDR3 DNA: TGTGCCAGCAGTCCTGCGAATTCGGCCGGAAACACCATATATTTT. This sequence encodes CASSPANSAGNTIYF.

The genes are TRBV7-9 and TRBJ1-5, with a weak D call TRBD1 (6 bases). This CDR3 contains 15 residues. The V end lost 2 bases, the J end lost 1 base, and 9 bases lay between the germline ends. CDR1 SEHNR and CDR2 FQNEAQ come from the germline V gene (reference sequence). In nucleotides, the CDR3 is TGTGCCAGCAGCTTAAAAGGGGGGAGCAATCAGCCCCAGCATTTT. It translates to CASSLKGGSNQPQHF.

The V gene is TRBV29-1, the J gene TRBJ2-5; tentative D call: TRBD2 (5 bases). The CDR3 consists of 17 residues. In germline, CDR1 is SQVTM, CDR2 ANQGSEA. V shed 1 base and J shed 1 base, with 19 bases lying between them. The CDR3 region has the DNA TGCAGCGTTGAAGGGGGTCTAGCATTCGAGGTCCAAGAGACCCAGTACTTC. Amino acids: CSVEGGLAFEVQETQYF.

The chain uses TRBV12-5 and TRBJ2-1; perhaps TRBD2 as D (7 bases). The germline V gene encodes CDR1 LGHNT and CDR2 FRNRAP. The CDR3 length is 14 residues. The ends were cut back, 6 bases at V and 8 bases at J, with 17 bases in the middle. CDR3 residues: CASGLEGGRHEQFF. The CDR3, as DNA: TGTGCTAGTGGCCTAGAGGGGGGGCGCCATGAGCAGTTCTTC.

V is TRBV7-2 and J is TRBJ1-2; no clear D. This CDR3 region has 13 residues. V shed 6 bases and J shed 0 bases, with 8 bases lying between them. Germline V CDR1 and CDR2: SGHTA, FQGNSA. The CDR3 region is CASRETANYGYTF. DNA for the CDR3: TGTGCCAGCAGGGAAACAGCTAACTATGGCTACACCTTC.

The chain uses TRBV28 and TRBJ2-3, with D uncertain. Germline values: CDR1 MDHEN, CDR2 SYDVKM. V lost 5 bases, J lost 4 bases, and 16 bases lay in between. The length of the CDR3 is 15 residues. CDR3: CASSPSLYPPDTQYF. The CDR3 DNA sequence: TGTGCCAGCAGTCCCTCATTGTACCCACCAGATACGCAGTATTTT.

The chain links TRBV29-1 to TRBJ1-4, with D perhaps matching TRBD1 (5 bases). Germline CDR1 is SQVTM and CDR2 is ANQGSEA. V gave up 5 bases and J gave up 10 bases, with 17 bases separating them. The CDR3 totals 13 residues. The CDR3 sequence: CSVSQGPDVKLFF. The CDR3 nucleotides read TGCAGCGTTTCCCAGGGACCCGACGTAAAACTGTTTTTT. Full variable domain (rest looked up from reference TRBV29-1 and TRBJ1-4): SAVISQKPSRDICQRGTSLTIQCQVDSQVTMMFWYRQQPGQSLTLIATANQGSEATYESGFVIDKFPISRPNLTFSTLTVSNMSPEDSSIYLCSVSQGPDVKLFFGSGTQLSVL.

This rearrangement joins TRBV19 to TRBJ2-5, with 7 bases that match TRBD2. Germline trimming cut 5 bases from V and 2 bases from J; bases unmatched to any gene: 8. The V gene's germline CDR1 is LNHDA and CDR2 SQIVND (reference sequence). There are 15 residues in the CDR3. The DNA for the CDR3 is TGTGCCAGTAGTTTGCTAGCGGCGATACAAGAGACCCAGTACTTC. This codes for CASSLLAAIQETQYF.

The genes are TRBV6-5 and TRBJ1-2; 7 bases match TRBD1. Per the germline V gene, CDR1 is MNHEY and CDR2 is SVGAGI. V gave up 3 bases and J gave up 6 bases; unmatched junction bases: 4. This CDR3 has 13 amino acids. In DNA, the CDR3 is TGTGCCAGCAGTTATCAGGGGGTTAATGGCTACACCTTC. Its protein is CASSYQGVNGYTF.

This chain joins TRBV7-7 and TRBJ1-1; D unresolved. CDR1 and CDR2 from the germline V gene are SSHAT and FNYEAQ (reference sequence). Trimming stripped 5 bases from V and 1 base from J, with 8 bases between. The CDR3 sequence is 13 residues long. Here the CDR3 DNA reads TGTGCCAGCAGCCCTACAACGAACACTGAAGCTTTCTTT. This sequence encodes CASSPTTNTEAFF.

The DNA of the CDR3 is TGTGCCAGCAGTTACTCGCGACAGGGATACTACGAGCAGTACTTC. Protein product: CASSYSRQGYYEQYF. The V gene is TRBV6-5, the J gene TRBJ2-7; 7 nucleotides match TRBD1. CDR3 length equals 15 residues. Germline values: CDR1 MNHEY, CDR2 SVGAGI. The V and J ends lost 0 bases and 3 bases, in that order; junction bases with no gene match: 5.

This clone was counted between two and nine times. This chain joins TRBV4-1 and TRBJ1-2, with a weak D call TRBD1 (5 bases). Germline V lookup: CDR1 MGHRA, CDR2 YSYEKL. The germline V and J ends were trimmed by 0 bases and 4 bases, with 9 bases remaining between them. CDR3 size: 14 residues. CDR3 DNA sequence: TGCGCCAGCAGCCAAGACGGCGGGGGCTATGGCTACACCTTC. Its translation is CASSQDGGGYGYTF.

The rearrangement uses TRBV20-1 and TRBJ2-7; D may be TRBD2 (5 bases). Between the trimmed V and J ends, which lost 8 bases and 7 bases, there was a span of 15 bases. The germline gives CDR1 DFQATT, CDR2 SNEGSKA (reference sequence). CDR3 size: 11 residues. CDR3 protein: CSIPHPGEQYF. CDR3 DNA sequence: TGCAGTATTCCACACCCGGGGGAGCAGTACTTC.

The chain uses TRBV5-1 and TRBJ1-3; 7 bases are shared with TRBD1. The CDR3 totals 15 residues. V gave up 4 bases and J gave up 2 bases; unmatched junction bases: 6. The V gene's germline CDR1 is SGHRS and CDR2 YFSETQ. Here the CDR3 reads CASSARDSPGNTIYF. CDR3 in DNA: TGCGCCAGCAGCGCGAGGGACAGTCCTGGAAACACCATATATTTT.

In its sample, this clone was seen once. The chain joins TRBV7-6 to TRBJ2-3, with a weak D call TRBD2 (5 bases). The germline V gene has CDR1 SGHVS and CDR2 FNYEAQ. The CDR3 spans 15 residues. With 0 bases removed from V and 1 base from J, the gap between germline ends came to 8 bases. The CDR3 spells CASSLAGEGTDTQYF. The CDR3 region has the DNA TGTGCCAGCAGCTTAGCGGGAGAGGGCACAGATACGCAGTATTTT. Full variable domain (rest looked up from reference TRBV7-6 and TRBJ2-3): GAGVSQSPRYKVTKRGQDVALRCDPISGHVSLYWYRQALGQGPEFLTYFNYEAQQDKSGLPNDRFSAERPEGSISTLTIQRTEQRDSAMYRCASSLAGEGTDTQYFGPGTRLTVL.

The rearrangement links TRBV28 to TRBJ1-1; D remains ambiguous. Germline V gives CDR1 MDHEN, CDR2 SYDVKM. V lost 7 bases and J 1 base, leaving 7 bases between the germline ends. This CDR3 contains 12 residues. The CDR3 is CASKAGNTEAFF. The CDR3 coding sequence is TGTGCCAGCAAGGCAGGGAACACTGAAGCTTTCTTT.

The chain employs TRBV7-2 and TRBJ2-1, with 8 positions matching TRBD2. Germline V gene sequence: CDR1 SGHTA, CDR2 FQGNSA. The CDR3 contains 16 residues. The ends lost 5 bases at V and 5 bases at J; junction bases unmatched: 11. The CDR3 nucleotides read TGTGCCAGCAGCCCCATCGGGACTAGGCTGAACAATGAGCAGTTCTTC. This encodes CASSPIGTRLNNEQFF.

The CDR3 here is CASTSRDRVPGELFF. CDR3 nucleotide sequence: TGTGCCAGTACTTCCCGGGACAGGGTGCCCGGGGAGCTGTTTTTT. The chain is built from TRBV7-9 and TRBJ2-2; 9 bases are a match to TRBD1. The CDR3 spans 15 residues. Per the germline V gene, CDR1 is SEHNR and CDR2 is FQNEAQ (reference sequence). Unmatched junction bases numbered 11, after V lost 9 bases and J lost 6 bases.

J is TRBJ2-3 and V is TRBV18, with D unresolved. Looked up from germline, CDR1 is KGHSH and CDR2 is LQKENI. This CDR3 region has 14 residues. The V end was cut by 3 bases, the J end by 1 base, with 8 bases between. In nucleotides, the CDR3 is TGTGCCAGCTCACCGCCTCCCGGCACAGATACGCAGTATTTT. This encodes CASSPPPGTDTQYF.

The DNA for the CDR3 is TGTGCCAGCAGTGCCATGAGGGACCCCCTTAGTGAGACCCAGTACTTC. Translating gives CASSAMRDPLSETQYF. V and J are TRBV28 and TRBJ2-5; possibly TRBD1 or TRBD2 for D (5 bases each). The V gene lost 5 bases and the J gene lost 5 bases, with 21 bases spanning the gap. The CDR3 has 16 residues. CDR1 and CDR2 (germline): MDHEN, SYDVKM.

This rearrangement joins TRBV7-3 to TRBJ2-5, with D unclear. V dropped 8 bases and J dropped 2 bases, with 9 bases sitting between them. The CDR3 spans 12 residues. CDR1 is SGHTA, CDR2 FQGTGA, per germline. The DNA of the CDR3 is TGTGCCAGCGCGGCGAATCAAGAGACCCAGTACTTC. Its translation: CASAANQETQYF.

The chain combines TRBV27 with TRBJ1-1; TRBD1 might be the D (5 bases). This CDR3 comprises 15 residues. Germline V CDR1 and CDR2: MNHEY, SMNVEV (reference sequence). Trimming removed 2 bases from V and 4 bases from J, with 14 bases in between. This chain's CDR3 is CASSLAGGMVTEAFF. The DNA for the CDR3 is TGTGCCAGCAGTTTAGCCGGGGGGATGGTCACTGAAGCTTTCTTT.

The rearrangement links TRBV6-5 to TRBJ2-5, with 9 bases fitting TRBD2. V trimming: 9 bases; J trimming: 2 bases; junction bases outside the gene matches: 7. CDR3 length: 14 residues. CDR1 and CDR2 from the germline V gene are MNHEY and SVGAGI. The CDR3 sequence: CASSGTSLQETQYF. CDR3 bases: TGTGCCAGTTCCGGGACTAGCTTGCAAGAGACCCAGTACTTC.

This clone was detected only once. The V call is TRBV4-1, the J call TRBJ2-7; D unclear. The CDR3 is 13 amino acids. The V end was cut by 2 bases, the J end by 0 bases, with 5 bases between. Germline V CDR1 and CDR2: MGHRA, YSYEKL. This CDR3 reads CASSQRASYEQYF. CDR3 in DNA: TGCGCCAGCAGCCAACGGGCCTCCTACGAGCAGTACTTC.

This chain uses TRBV5-4 with TRBJ2-7, with D perhaps matching TRBD1 or TRBD2 (5 bases each). Trimming removed 4 bases from V and 5 bases from J, with 13 bases in between. CDR3 length equals 13 residues. In germline, CDR1 is SGHNT, CDR2 YYREEE (reference sequence). In nucleotides, the CDR3 is TGTGCCAGCAGCCGCCGGGGCCTAGACGAGCAGTACTTC. Translating gives CASSRRGLDEQYF. The whole variable domain, remainder taken from reference TRBV5-4 and TRBJ2-7, is ETGVTQSPTHLIKTRGQQVTLRCSSQSGHNTVSWYQQALGQGPQFIFQYYREEENGRGNFPPRFSGLQFPNYSSELNVNALELDDSALYLCASSRRGLDEQYFGPGTRLTVT.

The genes are TRBV6-1 and TRBJ1-2, with D unresolved. The CDR3 has 16 residues. V lost 1 base to trimming and J lost 1 base, with 13 bases between them. The V gene's germline CDR1 is MNHNS and CDR2 SASEGT. As DNA, the CDR3 is TGTGCCAGCAGTGAAGACCGAGACTTCAATAACTATGGCTACACCTTC. Residues: CASSEDRDFNNYGYTF.

The chain uses TRBV21-1 and TRBJ1-4. TRBV21-1 is an annotated pseudogene. The length of the CDR3 is 16 residues. Here the CDR3 DNA reads TGTGCCCGCCGGGTGAGGTTTGAGGGAGCTAATGAAAAACTGTTTTTT. Its translation is CARRVRFEGANEKLFF.

This chain joins TRBV11-2 and TRBJ2-3; 7 nucleotides align to TRBD2. The J segment lost 5 bases and the V segment lost 1 base, leaving 6 bases of the junction unmatched. CDR1 SGHAT and CDR2 FQNNGV come from the germline V gene. The CDR3 contains 15 residues. CDR3 nucleotides: TGTGCCAGCAGCTTAGGCGGGAGAGACGGAGATACGCAGTATTTT. The encoded protein is CASSLGGRDGDTQYF.

V usage is TRBV4-1 and J usage is TRBJ1-1, with D perhaps TRBD1 (5 bases). CDR1 and CDR2 (germline): MGHRA, YSYEKL. Between the trimmed V and J ends, which lost 2 bases and 0 bases, there was a span of 13 bases. The CDR3 spans 16 residues. For the CDR3, the DNA is TGCGCCAGCAGCCAACGGCTCCAGGGCATGAACACTGAAGCTTTCTTT. It yields the protein CASSQRLQGMNTEAFF.